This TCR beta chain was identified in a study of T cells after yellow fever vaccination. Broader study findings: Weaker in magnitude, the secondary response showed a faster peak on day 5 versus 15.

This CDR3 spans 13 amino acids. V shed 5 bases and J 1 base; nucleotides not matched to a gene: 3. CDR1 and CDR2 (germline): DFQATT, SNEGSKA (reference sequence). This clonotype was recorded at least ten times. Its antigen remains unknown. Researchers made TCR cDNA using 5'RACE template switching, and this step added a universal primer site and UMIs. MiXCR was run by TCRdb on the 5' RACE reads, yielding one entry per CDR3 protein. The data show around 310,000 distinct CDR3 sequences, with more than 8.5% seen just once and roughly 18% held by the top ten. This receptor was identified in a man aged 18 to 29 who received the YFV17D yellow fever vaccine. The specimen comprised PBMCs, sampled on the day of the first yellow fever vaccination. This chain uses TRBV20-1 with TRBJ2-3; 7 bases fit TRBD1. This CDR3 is CSAWDSRTDTQYF. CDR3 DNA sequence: TGCAGTGCTTGGGACAGTCGCACAGATACGCAGTATTTT.